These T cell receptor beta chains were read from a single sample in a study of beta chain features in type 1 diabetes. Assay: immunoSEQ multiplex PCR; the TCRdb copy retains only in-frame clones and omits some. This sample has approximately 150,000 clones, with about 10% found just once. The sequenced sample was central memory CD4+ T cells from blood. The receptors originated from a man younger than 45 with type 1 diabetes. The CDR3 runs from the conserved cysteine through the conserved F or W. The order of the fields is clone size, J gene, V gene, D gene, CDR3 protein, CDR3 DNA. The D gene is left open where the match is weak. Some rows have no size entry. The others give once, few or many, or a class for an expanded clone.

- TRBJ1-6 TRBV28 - CASSLPQGGDSPLHF TGTGCCAGCAGTTTACCACAGGGTGGAGATTCACCCCTCCACTTT
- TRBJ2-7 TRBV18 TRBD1 CASSLGTGLSHEQYF TGTGCCAGCTCACTTGGGACAGGGTTATCCCACGAGCAGTACTTC
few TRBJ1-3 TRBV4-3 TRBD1 CASSQGTAAGNTIYF TGCGCCAGCAGCCAGGGGACAGCGGCTGGAAACACCATATATTTT
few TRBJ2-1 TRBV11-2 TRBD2 CASSGPGGGQFF TGTGCCAGCAGCGGCCCGGGCGGGGGACAGTTCTTC
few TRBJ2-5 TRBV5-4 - CASSLVGRGFQETQYF TGTGCCAGCAGCTTGGTCGGAAGGGGGTTCCAAGAGACCCAGTACTTC
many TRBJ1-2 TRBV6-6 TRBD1 CASSQTGSVGYTF TGTGCCAGCAGCCAGACAGGGTCCGTTGGCTACACCTTC
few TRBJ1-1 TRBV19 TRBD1 CASSNPRGINTEAFF TGTGCCAGTAGTAACCCCAGGGGGATCAACACTGAAGCTTTCTTT
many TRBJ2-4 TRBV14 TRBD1 CASSHLDRGHNIQYF TGTGCCAGCAGCCATTTGGACAGGGGGCATAACATTCAGTACTTC
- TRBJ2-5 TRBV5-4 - CASSSRRDQETQYF TGTGCCAGCAGCTCTAGACGGGACCAAGAGACCCAGTACTTC
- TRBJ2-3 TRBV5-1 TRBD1 CASSPGQGADTQYF TGCGCCAGTTCACCGGGACAGGGGGCAGATACGCAGTATTTT
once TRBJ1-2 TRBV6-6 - CASTSAGASNYGYTF TGTGCCAGCACCTCGGCGGGCGCCAGTAACTATGGCTACACCTTC
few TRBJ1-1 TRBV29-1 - CSSLDTTEAFF TGCAGCTCGCTGGACACCACTGAAGCTTTCTTT
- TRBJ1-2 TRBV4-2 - CASSPAVYGYTF TGTGCCAGCAGCCCGGCGGTCTATGGCTACACCTTC
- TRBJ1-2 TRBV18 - CASSPATEYGYTF TGTGCCAGCTCACCGGCGACAGAGTATGGCTACACCTTC
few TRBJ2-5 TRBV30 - CAWSPGFQETQYF TGTGCCTGGAGTCCAGGCTTCCAAGAGACCCAGTACTTC
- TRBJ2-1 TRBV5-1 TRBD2 CASSQRGDEQFF TGCGCCAGCTCCCAGCGGGGTGATGAGCAGTTCTTC
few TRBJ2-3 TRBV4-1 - CASSQQGRPGTDTQYF TGCGCCAGCAGCCAACAGGGCAGGCCAGGGACAGATACGCAGTATTTT
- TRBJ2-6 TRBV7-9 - CASSFNRRLGANVLTF TGTGCCAGCAGCTTTAATCGTAGATTGGGGGCCAACGTCCTGACTTTC
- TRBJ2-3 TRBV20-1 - CSARKPDTQYF TGCAGTGCTCGAAAGCCAGATACGCAGTATTTT
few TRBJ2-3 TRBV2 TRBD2 CASSDGTSAHTQYF TGTGCCAGCAGTGACGGGACTAGCGCTCACACGCAGTATTTT
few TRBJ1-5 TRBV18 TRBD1 CASSPPGQGAGGNQPQHF TGTGCCAGCTCACCACCGGGGCAGGGGGCGGGAGGCAATCAGCCCCAGCATTTT
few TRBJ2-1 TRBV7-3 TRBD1 CASSLGGRGRNEQFF TGTGCCAGCAGTTTAGGGGGCAGGGGGCGGAATGAGCAGTTCTTC
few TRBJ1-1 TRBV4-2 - CASSLITGSNTEAFF TGTGCCAGCAGCTTGATCACAGGCTCGAACACTGAAGCTTTCTTT
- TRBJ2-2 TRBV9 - CASSVGRGPLTGELFF TGTGCCAGCAGCGTAGGGCGGGGGCCCCTCACCGGGGAGCTGTTTTTT
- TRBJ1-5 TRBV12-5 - CASAAGSYQPQHF TGTGCTAGTGCGGCGGGCAGTTATCAGCCCCAGCATTTT
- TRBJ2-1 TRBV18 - CASSPGQYNEQFF TGTGCCAGCTCACCGGGACAATACAATGAGCAGTTCTTC
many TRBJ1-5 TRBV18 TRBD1 CASSLGQGSNQPQHF TGTGCCAGCTCACTGGGACAGGGTAGTAATCAGCCCCAGCATTTT
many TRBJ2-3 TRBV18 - CASSTQDTQYF TGTGCCAGCTCCACACAAGATACGCAGTATTTT
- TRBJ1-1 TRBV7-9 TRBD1 CASSPRTGGGRTEAFF TGTGCCAGCAGCCCCAGGACAGGGGGCGGAAGAACTGAAGCTTTCTTT
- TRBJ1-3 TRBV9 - CASSVMSGHLSGNTIYF TGTGCCAGCAGCGTAATGTCAGGCCACTTATCTGGAAACACCATATATTTT
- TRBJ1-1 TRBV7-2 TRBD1 CASSKQGGRATEAFF TGTGCCAGCAGCAAACAGGGGGGTCGTGCCACTGAAGCTTTCTTT
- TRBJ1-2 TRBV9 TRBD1 CASSVALGQNGYTF TGTGCCAGCAGCGTAGCTTTGGGACAGAATGGCTACACCTTC
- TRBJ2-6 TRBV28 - CASSTNRVPYVLTF TGTGCCAGCAGCACGAACAGGGTTCCATACGTCCTGACTTTC
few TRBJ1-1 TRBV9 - CASSRGFLEAFF TGTGCCAGCAGCCGAGGGTTCCTTGAAGCTTTCTTT
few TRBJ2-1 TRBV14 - CASSQGLELEQFF TGTGCCAGCAGCCAAGGATTGGAACTAGAGCAGTTCTTC
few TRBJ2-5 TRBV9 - CASSVGLPMGTQYF TGTGCCAGCAGCGTCGGACTACCGATGGGGACCCAGTACTTC
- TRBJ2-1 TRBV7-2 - CASSLQRANNEQFF TGTGCCAGCAGCTTACAGCGGGCGAACAATGAGCAGTTCTTC
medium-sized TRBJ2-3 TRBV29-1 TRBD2 CSGGGNTDTQYF TGCAGCGGGGGGGGGAACACAGATACGCAGTATTTT
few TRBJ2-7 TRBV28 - CASSSLRQGVLNEQYF TGTGCCAGCAGTAGTTTGCGGCAGGGCGTTTTGAACGAGCAGTACTTC
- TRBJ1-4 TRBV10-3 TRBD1 CAISDPGQPNEKLFF TGTGCCATCAGTGACCCGGGACAGCCTAATGAAAAACTGTTTTTT
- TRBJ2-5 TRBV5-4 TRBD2 CASSLGGRASGDETQYF TGTGCCAGCAGCTTGGGGGGGCGAGCTAGCGGGGACGAGACCCAGTACTTC
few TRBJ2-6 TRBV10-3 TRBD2 CAIRPTSGVELGANVLTF TGTGCCATCAGACCGACTAGCGGGGTGGAGTTAGGGGCCAACGTCCTGACTTTC
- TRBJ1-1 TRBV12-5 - CASGQQGLYTEAFF TGTGCTAGTGGCCAACAGGGCTTATACACTGAAGCTTTCTTT
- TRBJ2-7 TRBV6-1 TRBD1 CASSDGQGLEYEQYF TGTGCCAGCAGTGACGGACAGGGATTAGAGTACGAGCAGTACTTC
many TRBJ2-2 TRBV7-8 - CASSLQPNTGELFF TGTGCCAGCAGCCTACAGCCGAACACCGGGGAGCTGTTTTTT
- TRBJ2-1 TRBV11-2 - CASSLGGSRNEQFF TGTGCCAGCAGCTTAGGCGGCAGCCGGAATGAGCAGTTCTTC
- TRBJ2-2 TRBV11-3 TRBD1 CASSPGTGGTGELFF TGTGCCAGCAGCCCCGGGACAGGGGGCACCGGGGAGCTGTTTTTT
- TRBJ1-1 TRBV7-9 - CASSSQRSATEAFF TGTGCCAGCAGCTCCCAGCGGTCCGCCACTGAAGCTTTCTTT
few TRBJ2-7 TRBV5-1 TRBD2 CASSLGLAGNYEQYF TGCGCCAGCAGCTTGGGACTAGCGGGCAACTACGAGCAGTACTTC